This paragraph reports one T cell receptor beta chain. Its antigen is currently unknown. These data belong to a study of CD8 T cells in Susac syndrome. Study-level background: When blood was drawn, patients with Susac syndrome were on intravenous immunoglobulin alone, on corticosteroids, or therapy-naive.

Random hexamers primed reverse transcription of about 0.5 to 1 ug RNA. Multiplex PCR with immunoSEQ amplified the TCR beta CDR3 across 54 Vbeta and 13 Jbeta. TCRdb fed the immunoSEQ multiplex PCR reads into MiXCR, producing one record per CDR3 protein. This sample has some 50,000 distinct CDR3 sequences, with approximately 95% found just once. Findings and caveats of the study: It was in TEMRA cells and active patients that Susac CD8+ clonal expansion peaked.

The source of this sequence is a human donor with Susac syndrome. The specimen sequenced was CD8+ T cells from PBMCs.

The CDR3 DNA sequence: TGTGCCAGCAGCGTAGCAGGGGACAATCAGCCCCAGCATTTT. The encoded protein is CASSVAGDNQPQHF. The rearrangement links TRBV9 to TRBJ1-5, with D possibly being TRBD1 (6 bases). CDR1 and CDR2 from the germline V gene are SGDLS and YYNGEE. CDR3 length: 14 residues. Trimming pared 0 bases from V and 3 bases from J, leaving 7 bases between.